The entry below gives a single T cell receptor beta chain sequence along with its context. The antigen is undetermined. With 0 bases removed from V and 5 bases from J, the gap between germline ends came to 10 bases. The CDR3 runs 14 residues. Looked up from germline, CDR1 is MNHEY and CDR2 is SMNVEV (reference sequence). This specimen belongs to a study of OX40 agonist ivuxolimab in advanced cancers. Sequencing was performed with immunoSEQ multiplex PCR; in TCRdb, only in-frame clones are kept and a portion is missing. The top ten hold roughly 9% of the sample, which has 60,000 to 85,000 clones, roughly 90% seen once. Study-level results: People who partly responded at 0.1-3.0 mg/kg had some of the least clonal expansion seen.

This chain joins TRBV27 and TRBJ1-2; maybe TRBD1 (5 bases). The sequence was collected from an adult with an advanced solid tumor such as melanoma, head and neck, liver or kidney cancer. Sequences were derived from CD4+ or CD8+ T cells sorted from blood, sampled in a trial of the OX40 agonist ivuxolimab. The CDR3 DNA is TGTGCCAGCAGTTTATCACGGGGCGGGTATGGCTACACCTTC. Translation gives CASSLSRGGYGYTF.